A single sample is the source of the 10 T cell receptor beta chains below, sequenced in a study of lymphopenia after photon versus proton radiotherapy. Sequencing was performed with immunoSEQ multiplex PCR; in TCRdb, only in-frame clones are kept and a portion is missing. The data show tens of thousands of clones, about 86% seen once. The input for sequencing was peripheral blood, taken from a patient treated with photon-based radiotherapy. Receptors were obtained from a man aged 50-59 years with gastric cancer.

The chain carries TRBV7-9 and TRBJ2-1, with a tentative D call TRBD1 (6 bases). The V end lost 2 bases, the J end lost 6 bases, and 17 bases lay between the germline ends. From germline, CDR1 is SEHNR and CDR2 FQNEAQ (reference sequence). CDR3 length: 16 residues. CDR3 sequence: CASSLKQGWQGNEQFF. The CDR3 DNA sequence: TGTGCCAGCAGCTTAAAACAGGGATGGCAGGGCAATGAGCAGTTCTTC. Filled out from reference TRBV7-9 and TRBJ2-1, the complete variable domain reads DTGVSQNPRHKITKRGQNVTFRCDPISEHNRLYWYRQTLGQGPEFLTYFQNEAQLEKSRLLSDRFSAERPKGSFSTLEIQRTEQGDSAMYLCASSLKQGWQGNEQFFGPGTRLTVL.

J is TRBJ2-7 and V is TRBV27; TRBD2 aligns across 13 bases. The CDR3 spans 15 residues. The trim removed 6 bases at V and 4 bases at J, leaving 6 bases unmatched. Germline values: CDR1 MNHEY, CDR2 SMNVEV (reference sequence). CDR3 bases: TGTGCCAGCAGCTCTACTAGCGGGGGGGGTTACGAGCAGTACTTC. The encoded protein is CASSSTSGGGYEQYF.

V usage is TRBV7-2 and J usage is TRBJ1-2; TRBD1 is a possible D gene (5 bases). V was cut by 5 bases and J by 7 bases, with 20 bases left in between. Germline V gene data show CDR1 as SGHTA and CDR2 as FQGNSA. The CDR3 has 15 amino acids. This CDR3 reads CASSPTGTGLGGYTF. Here the CDR3 DNA reads TGTGCCAGCAGCCCCACCGGGACCGGGCTAGGTGGCTACACCTTC.

This sequence joins TRBV11-2 and TRBJ2-5; 8 nucleotides match TRBD2. The CDR3 runs 13 residues. Germline V CDR1 and CDR2: SGHAT, FQNNGV. The trim removed 4 bases at V and 7 bases at J, leaving 5 bases unmatched. CDR3: CASSSGLEGTQYF. The CDR3 nucleotides read TGTGCCAGCAGCTCGGGACTAGAAGGGACCCAGTACTTC.

This clone showed up just once. V and J are TRBV30 and TRBJ1-3; D perhaps matches TRBD1 (5 bases). Germline V lookup: CDR1 GTSNPN, CDR2 SVGIG (reference sequence). The CDR3 contains 14 residues. V lost 4 bases to trimming and J lost 0 bases, with 10 bases between them. CDR3 DNA sequence: TGTGCCTGGAAAGGGGCACTCTCTGGAAACACCATATATTTT. Translation gives CAWKGALSGNTIYF. Based on the CDR3 plus reference TRBV30 and TRBJ1-3, the full variable domain is SQTIHQWPATLVQPVGSPLSLECTVEGTSNPNLYWYRQAAGRGLQLLFYSVGIGQISSEVPQNLSASRPQDRQFILSSKKLLLSDSGFYLCAWKGALSGNTIYFGEGSWLTVV.

This chain connects TRBV11-2 to TRBJ2-6, with TRBD1 identical over 11 bases. Trimming at V came to 5 bases and at J to 2 bases, leaving 2 bases not matched to a gene. The CDR3 runs to 16 residues. Germline CDR1 is SGHAT and CDR2 is FQNNGV. CDR3 sequence (DNA): TGTGCCAGCAGCCGGACAGGGGGCACTGGGGCCAACGTCCTGACTTTC. This codes for CASSRTGGTGANVLTF.

This chain joins TRBV29-1 and TRBJ2-7; D tentatively reads TRBD1 or TRBD2 (5 bases each). Germline V gene data show CDR1 as SQVTM and CDR2 as ANQGSEA. V was shortened by 5 bases and J by 0 bases, with 17 bases between the two germline ends. This CDR3 has 15 residues. CDR3 in amino acids: CSVQAGGRSSYEQYF. The CDR3 DNA follows: TGCAGCGTTCAAGCTGGGGGACGGAGCTCCTACGAGCAGTACTTC.

The chain joins TRBV27 to TRBJ2-3, with D perhaps TRBD1 (6 bases). CDR3 length: 15 residues. The germline CDR1 and CDR2 sequences are MNHEY and SMNVEV (reference sequence). The ends were cut back, 10 bases at V and 1 base at J, with 18 bases in the middle. The CDR3 loop reads CATESLGGGTDTQYF. In nucleotides, the CDR3 is TGTGCCACCGAGTCCTTAGGGGGAGGCACAGATACGCAGTATTTT.

The chain joins TRBV7-2 to TRBJ2-1; 11 bases line up with TRBD2. V was clipped by 5 bases and J by 2 bases; unmatched bases: 2. The CDR3 consists of 15 residues. CDR1 is SGHTA and CDR2 is FQGNSA in the germline V gene. CDR3 protein: CASSTTSGAYNEQFF. CDR3 DNA sequence: TGTGCCAGCAGCACGACTAGCGGGGCCTACAATGAGCAGTTCTTC.

V gene TRBV5-1 combines with J gene TRBJ2-1; 7 bases fit TRBD2. CDR3 length equals 15 residues. Trimming at V came to 3 bases and at J to 6 bases, leaving 9 bases not matched to a gene. Germline assignment: CDR1 SGHRS and CDR2 YFSETQ. CDR3 amino acids: CASSSSAGLGNEQFF. In DNA form, the CDR3 reads TGCGCCAGCAGCTCTTCAGCGGGATTGGGCAATGAGCAGTTCTTC.